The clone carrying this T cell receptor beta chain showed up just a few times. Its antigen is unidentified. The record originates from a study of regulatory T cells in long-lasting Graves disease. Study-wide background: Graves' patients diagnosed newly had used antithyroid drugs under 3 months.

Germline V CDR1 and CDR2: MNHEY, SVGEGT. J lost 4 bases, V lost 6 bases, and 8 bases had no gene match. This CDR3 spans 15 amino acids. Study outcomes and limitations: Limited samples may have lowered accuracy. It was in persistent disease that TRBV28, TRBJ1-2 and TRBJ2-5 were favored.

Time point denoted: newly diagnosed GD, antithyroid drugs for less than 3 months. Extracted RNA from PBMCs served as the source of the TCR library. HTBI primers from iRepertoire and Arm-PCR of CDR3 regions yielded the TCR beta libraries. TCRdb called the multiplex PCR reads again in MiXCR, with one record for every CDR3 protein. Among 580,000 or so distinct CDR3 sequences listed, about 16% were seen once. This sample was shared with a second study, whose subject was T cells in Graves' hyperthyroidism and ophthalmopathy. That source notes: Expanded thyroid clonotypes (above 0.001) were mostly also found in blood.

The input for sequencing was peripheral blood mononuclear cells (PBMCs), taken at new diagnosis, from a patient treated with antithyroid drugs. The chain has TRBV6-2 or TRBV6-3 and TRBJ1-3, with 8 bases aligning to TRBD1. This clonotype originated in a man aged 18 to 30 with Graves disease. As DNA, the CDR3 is TGTGCCAGCAGCAAGAACAGGGGGGTAGGAAACACCATATATTTT. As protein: CASSKNRGVGNTIYF.